This T cell receptor beta chain originates from a study of OX40 agonist ivuxolimab in advanced cancers. Study information: 30% to 40% of patients had received prior checkpoint inhibitor therapy.

The method was immunoSEQ multiplex PCR; TCRdb's version includes in-frame clones alone and lacks a portion of them. The sample yields roughly 76,000 clones, approximately 85% seen once. Autoimmune disease history or systemic immunosuppression barred patients. General study points: CD8+ T cells showed, on average, more clonal expansion than CD4+ cells.

Worth noting for this clone: Its antigen is unknown.

The CDR3 covers 9 residues. Germline CDR1 is SGHTA and CDR2 is FQGTGA. The genes are TRBV7-3 and TRBJ2-1; D remains ambiguous. Sample: CD4+ or CD8+ T cells sorted from blood, taken in a trial of the OX40 agonist ivuxolimab. This TCR came from an adult with an advanced solid tumor such as melanoma, head and neck, liver or kidney cancer. The DNA for the CDR3 is TGTAAGTACGAGGATGAGCAGTTCTTC. Translating gives CKYEDEQFF.